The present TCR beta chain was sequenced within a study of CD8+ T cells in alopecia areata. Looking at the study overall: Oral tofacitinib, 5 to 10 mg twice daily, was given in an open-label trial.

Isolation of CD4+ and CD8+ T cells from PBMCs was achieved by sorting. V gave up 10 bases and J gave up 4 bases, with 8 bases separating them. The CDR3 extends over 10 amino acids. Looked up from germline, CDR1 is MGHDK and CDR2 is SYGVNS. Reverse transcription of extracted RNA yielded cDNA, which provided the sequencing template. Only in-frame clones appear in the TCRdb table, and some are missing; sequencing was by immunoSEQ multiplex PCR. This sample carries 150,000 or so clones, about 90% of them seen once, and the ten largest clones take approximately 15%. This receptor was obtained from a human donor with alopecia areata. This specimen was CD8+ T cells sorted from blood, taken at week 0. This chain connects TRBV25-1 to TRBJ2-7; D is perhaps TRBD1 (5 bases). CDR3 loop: CANDRYEQYF. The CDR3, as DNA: TGTGCCAACGACAGATACGAGCAGTACTTC.